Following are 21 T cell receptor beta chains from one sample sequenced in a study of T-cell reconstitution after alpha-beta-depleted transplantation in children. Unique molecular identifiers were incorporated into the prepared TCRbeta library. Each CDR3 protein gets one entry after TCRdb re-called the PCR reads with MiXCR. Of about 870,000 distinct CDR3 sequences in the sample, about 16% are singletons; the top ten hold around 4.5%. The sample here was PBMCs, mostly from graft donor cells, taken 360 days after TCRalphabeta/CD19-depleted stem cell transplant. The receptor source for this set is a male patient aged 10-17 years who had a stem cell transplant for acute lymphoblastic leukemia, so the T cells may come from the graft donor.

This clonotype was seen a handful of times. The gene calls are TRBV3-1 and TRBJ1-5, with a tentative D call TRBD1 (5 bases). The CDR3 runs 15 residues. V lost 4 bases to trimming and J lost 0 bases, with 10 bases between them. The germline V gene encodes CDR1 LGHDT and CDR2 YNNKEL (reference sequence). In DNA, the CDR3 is TGTGCCAGCAGCCTAGGCAGGGTTAGCAATCAGCCCCAGCATTTT. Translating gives CASSLGRVSNQPQHF. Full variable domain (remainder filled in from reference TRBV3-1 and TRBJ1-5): DTAVSQTPKYLVTQMGNDKSIKCEQNLGHDTMYWYKQDSKKFLKIMFSYNNKELIINETVPNRFSPKSPDKAHLNLHINSLELGDSAVYFCASSLGRVSNQPQHFGDGTRLSIL.

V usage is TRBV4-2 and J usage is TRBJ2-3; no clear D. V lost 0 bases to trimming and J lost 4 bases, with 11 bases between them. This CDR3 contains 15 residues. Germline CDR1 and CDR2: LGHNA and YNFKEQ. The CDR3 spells CASSQDLGPPDTQYF. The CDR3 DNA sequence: TGTGCCAGCAGCCAAGATCTGGGTCCCCCAGATACGCAGTATTTT.

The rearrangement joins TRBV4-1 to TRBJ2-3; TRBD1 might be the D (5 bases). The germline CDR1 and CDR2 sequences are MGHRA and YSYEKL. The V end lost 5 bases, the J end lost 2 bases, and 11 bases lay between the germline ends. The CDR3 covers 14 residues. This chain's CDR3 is CASSEGAFTDTQYF. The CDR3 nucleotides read TGCGCCAGCAGCGAAGGGGCCTTCACAGATACGCAGTATTTT.

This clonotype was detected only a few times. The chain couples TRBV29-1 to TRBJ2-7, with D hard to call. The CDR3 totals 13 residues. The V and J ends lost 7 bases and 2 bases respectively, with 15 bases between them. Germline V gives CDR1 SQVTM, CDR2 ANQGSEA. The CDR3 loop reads CSASIFQAYEQYF. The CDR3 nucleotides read TGCAGCGCTTCGATCTTCCAGGCCTACGAGCAGTACTTC.

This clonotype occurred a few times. The CDR3 bases are TGCGCCAGCCCCGGCTTGTGGGGGGATGCTAGCGGGAGGTCAGATACGCAGTATTTT. Its translation: CASPGLWGDASGRSDTQYF. The V call is TRBV10-2, the J call TRBJ2-3; 11 nucleotides line up with TRBD2. Germline V CDR1 and CDR2: WSHSY, SAAADI. V was clipped by 8 bases and J by 4 bases; unmatched bases: 20. There are 19 residues in the CDR3.

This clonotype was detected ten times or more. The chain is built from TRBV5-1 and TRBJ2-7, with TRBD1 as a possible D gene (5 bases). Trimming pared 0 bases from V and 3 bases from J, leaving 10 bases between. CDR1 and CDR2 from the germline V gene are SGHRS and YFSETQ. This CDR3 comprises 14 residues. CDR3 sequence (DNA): TGCGCCAGCAGCTTGGTCGGACAAGGCTACGAGCAGTACTTC. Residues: CASSLVGQGYEQYF.

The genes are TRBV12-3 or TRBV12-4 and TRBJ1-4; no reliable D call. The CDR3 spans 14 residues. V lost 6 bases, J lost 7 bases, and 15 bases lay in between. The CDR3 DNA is TGTGCCAGCAGCCGGGTGGGTAGAAGTGAAAAACTGTTTTTT. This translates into CASSRVGRSEKLFF.

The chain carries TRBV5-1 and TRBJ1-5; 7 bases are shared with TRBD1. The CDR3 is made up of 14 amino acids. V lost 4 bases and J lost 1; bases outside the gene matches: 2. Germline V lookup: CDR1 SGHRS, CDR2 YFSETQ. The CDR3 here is CASSVGQSNQPQHF. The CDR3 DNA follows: TGCGCCAGCAGCGTGGGACAGAGCAATCAGCCCCAGCATTTT.

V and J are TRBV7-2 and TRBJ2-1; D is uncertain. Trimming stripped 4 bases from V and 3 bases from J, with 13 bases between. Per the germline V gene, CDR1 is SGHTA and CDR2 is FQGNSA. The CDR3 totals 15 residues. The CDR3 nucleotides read TGTGCCAGCAGCTCCCTTGAAAGTTTCTACAATGAGCAGTTCTTC. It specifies CASSSLESFYNEQFF.

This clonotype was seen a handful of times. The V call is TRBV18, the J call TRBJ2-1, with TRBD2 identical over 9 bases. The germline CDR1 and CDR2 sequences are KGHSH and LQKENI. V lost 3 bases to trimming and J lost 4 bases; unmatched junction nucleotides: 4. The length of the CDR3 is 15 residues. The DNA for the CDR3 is TGTGCCAGCTCACCTAGCGGGAGTGTATACAATGAGCAGTTCTTC. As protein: CASSPSGSVYNEQFF.

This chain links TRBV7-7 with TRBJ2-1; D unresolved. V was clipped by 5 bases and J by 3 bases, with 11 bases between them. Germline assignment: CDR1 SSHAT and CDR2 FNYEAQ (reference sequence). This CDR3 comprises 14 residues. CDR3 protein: CASSRTPLYNEQFF. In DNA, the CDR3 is TGTGCCAGCAGCCGGACCCCACTCTACAATGAGCAGTTCTTC.

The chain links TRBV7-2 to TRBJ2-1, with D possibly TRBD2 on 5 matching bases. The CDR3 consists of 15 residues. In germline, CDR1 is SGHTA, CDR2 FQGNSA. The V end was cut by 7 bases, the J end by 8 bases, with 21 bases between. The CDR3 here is CASNARANGIYEQFF. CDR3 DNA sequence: TGTGCCAGCAACGCCCGTGCTAACGGGATATATGAGCAGTTCTTC. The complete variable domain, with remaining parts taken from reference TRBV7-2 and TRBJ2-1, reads GAGVSQSPSNKVTEKGKDVELRCDPISGHTALYWYRQSLGQGLEFLIYFQGNSAPDKSGLPSDRFSAERTGGSVSTLTIQRTQQEDSAVYLCASNARANGIYEQFFGPGTRLTVL.

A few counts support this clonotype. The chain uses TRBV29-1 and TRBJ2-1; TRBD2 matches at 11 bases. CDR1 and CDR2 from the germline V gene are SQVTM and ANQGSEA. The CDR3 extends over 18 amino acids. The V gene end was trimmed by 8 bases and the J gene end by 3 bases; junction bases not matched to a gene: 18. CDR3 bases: TGCAGCACTGAGCGGTGGCTAGCGGGAGGAATCTACTACAATGAGCAGTTCTTC. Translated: CSTERWLAGGIYYNEQFF.

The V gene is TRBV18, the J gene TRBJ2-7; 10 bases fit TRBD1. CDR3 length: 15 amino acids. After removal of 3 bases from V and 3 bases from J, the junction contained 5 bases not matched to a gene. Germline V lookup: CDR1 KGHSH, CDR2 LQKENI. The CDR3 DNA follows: TGTGCCAGCTCACCCCCCCGGGACAGGGGCTACGAGCAGTACTTC. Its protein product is CASSPPRDRGYEQYF.

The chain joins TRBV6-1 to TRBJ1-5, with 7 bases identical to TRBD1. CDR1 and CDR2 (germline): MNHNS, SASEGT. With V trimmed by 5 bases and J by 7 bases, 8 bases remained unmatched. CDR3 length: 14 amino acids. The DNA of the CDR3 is TGTGCCAGCAGTCGACAGGGCTTCGGGCAGCCCCAGCATTTT. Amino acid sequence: CASSRQGFGQPQHF.

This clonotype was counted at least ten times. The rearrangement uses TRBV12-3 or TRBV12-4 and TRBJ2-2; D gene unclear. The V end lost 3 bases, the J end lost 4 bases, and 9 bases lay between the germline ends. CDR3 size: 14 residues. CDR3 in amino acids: CASSFRTITGELFF. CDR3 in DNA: TGTGCCAGCAGTTTCCGAACCATCACCGGGGAGCTGTTTTTT.

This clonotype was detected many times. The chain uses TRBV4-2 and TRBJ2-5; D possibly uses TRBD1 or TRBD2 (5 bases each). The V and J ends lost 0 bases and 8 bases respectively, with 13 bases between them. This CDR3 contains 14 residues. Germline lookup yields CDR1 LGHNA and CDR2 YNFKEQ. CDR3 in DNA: TGTGCCAGCAGCCAAGAAGGGACCCCCGCAACCCAGTACTTC. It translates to CASSQEGTPATQYF.

The CDR3 protein is CASSGGFPPYEQYF. The CDR3 coding sequence is TGTGCCAGCAGTGGGGGGTTTCCCCCCTACGAGCAGTACTTC. The chain carries TRBV6-1 and TRBJ2-7; either TRBD1 or TRBD2 may fit D (5 bases each). Germline V gene data show CDR1 as MNHNS and CDR2 as SASEGT. CDR3 length: 14 residues. V shed 4 bases and J shed 2 bases, with 12 bases lying between them.

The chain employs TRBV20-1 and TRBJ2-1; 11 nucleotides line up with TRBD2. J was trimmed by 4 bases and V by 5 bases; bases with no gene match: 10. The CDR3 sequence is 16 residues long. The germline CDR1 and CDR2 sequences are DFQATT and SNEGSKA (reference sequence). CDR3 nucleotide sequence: TGCAGTGCTTTTAGCGGGAGGGAAGGGGCTTACAATGAGCAGTTCTTC. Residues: CSAFSGREGAYNEQFF.

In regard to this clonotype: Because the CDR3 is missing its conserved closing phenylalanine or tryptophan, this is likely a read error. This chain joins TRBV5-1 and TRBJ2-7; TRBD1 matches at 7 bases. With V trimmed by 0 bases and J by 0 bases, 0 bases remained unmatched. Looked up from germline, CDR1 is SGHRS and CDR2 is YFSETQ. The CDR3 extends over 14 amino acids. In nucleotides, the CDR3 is TGCGCCAGCAGCTTGGCAGGGGGCTCCTACGAGCAGTACATC. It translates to CASSLAGGSYEQYI.

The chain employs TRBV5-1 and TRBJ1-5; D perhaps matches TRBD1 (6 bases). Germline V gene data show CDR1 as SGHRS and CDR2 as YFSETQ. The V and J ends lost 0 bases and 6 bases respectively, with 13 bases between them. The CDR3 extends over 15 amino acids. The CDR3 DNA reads TGCGCCAGCAGCTTGGTGTCGGGGGCTGGTCAGCCCCAGCATTTT. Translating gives CASSLVSGAGQPQHF.